This TCR beta chain derives from a study of cytomegalovirus exposure and HLA in healthy donors. The germline V gene has CDR1 SGHKS and CDR2 YYEKEE (reference sequence). This CDR3 spans 16 amino acids. J lost 5 bases, V lost 3 bases, and 8 bases had no gene match. Assay: immunoSEQ multiplex PCR; the TCRdb copy retains only in-frame clones and omits some. The table lists 100,000 to 150,000 clones, roughly 89% of them singletons. What was sequenced was PBMCs. This rearrangement joins TRBV5-5 to TRBJ1-6, with 7 bases lining up with TRBD1. The source is a woman in her late teens or twenties in good health and CMV-seronegative. CDR3 protein: CASSSWPGTDNSPLHF. CDR3 in DNA: TGTGCCAGCAGCTCGTGGCCCGGGACAGATAATTCACCCCTCCACTTT.